This T cell receptor beta chain was sequenced during a study of blood T cell repertoires in COVID-19. Study background: COVID-19 samples from acute and convalescent phases originated in the United States, Italy and Spain. T cells, B-cell-depleted T cells, or PBMCs provided the cDNA or gDNA that served as material.

Per the authors' pipeline: Researchers report that nucleated cell counts were estimated from reference gene primer amplification. Clones were read by immunoSEQ multiplex PCR, and TCRdb kept only the in-frame ones, dropping some. V, J and clone size were drawn from that table, and D and trimming were deduced from the DNA. The sample comprises 150,000 to 200,000 clones, 86% of which are singletons, and around 8.6% rests with the top ten. V gave up 4 bases and J gave up 4 bases; unmatched junction bases: 1. The CDR3 has 13 amino acids. Germline V gene data show CDR1 as LNHDA and CDR2 as SQIVND (reference sequence). Cohort placement rested on clinical history that participants reported themselves.

The receptor was derived from a woman aged 25 to 39 who had recovered from COVID-19. The V gene is TRBV19, the J gene TRBJ2-1; TRBD1 matches at 7 bases. The sequenced sample was PBMCs or T cells enriched from blood (not recorded which). The CDR3 DNA reads as TGTGCCAGTAGTAGGGGACAGTACAATGAGCAGTTCTTC. Translated: CASSRGQYNEQFF.